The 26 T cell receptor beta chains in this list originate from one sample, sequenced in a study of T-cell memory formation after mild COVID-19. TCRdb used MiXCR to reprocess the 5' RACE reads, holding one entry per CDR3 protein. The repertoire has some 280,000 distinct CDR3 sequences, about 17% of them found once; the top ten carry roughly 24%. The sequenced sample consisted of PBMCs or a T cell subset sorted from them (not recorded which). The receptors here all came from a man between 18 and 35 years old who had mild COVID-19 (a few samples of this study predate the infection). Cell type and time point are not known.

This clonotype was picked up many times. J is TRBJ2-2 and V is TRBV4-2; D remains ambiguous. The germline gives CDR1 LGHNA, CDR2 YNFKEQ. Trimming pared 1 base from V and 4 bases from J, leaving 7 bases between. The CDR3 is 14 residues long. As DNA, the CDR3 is TGTGCCAGCAGCCAAGCTAAGGTCACCGGGGAGCTGTTTTTT. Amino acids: CASSQAKVTGELFF.

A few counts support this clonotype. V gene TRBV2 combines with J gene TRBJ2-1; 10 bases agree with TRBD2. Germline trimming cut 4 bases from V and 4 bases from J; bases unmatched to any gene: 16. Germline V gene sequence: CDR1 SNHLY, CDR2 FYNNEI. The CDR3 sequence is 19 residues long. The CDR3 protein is CASSASELPLAGAYNEQFF. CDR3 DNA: TGTGCCAGCAGTGCCTCAGAATTACCTCTAGCGGGGGCTTACAATGAGCAGTTCTTC. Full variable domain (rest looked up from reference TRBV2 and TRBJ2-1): EPEVTQTPSHQVTQMGQEVILRCVPISNHLYFYWYRQILGQKVEFLVSFYNNEISEKSEIFDDQFSVERPDGSNFTLKIRSTKLEDSAMYFCASSASELPLAGAYNEQFFGPGTRLTVL.

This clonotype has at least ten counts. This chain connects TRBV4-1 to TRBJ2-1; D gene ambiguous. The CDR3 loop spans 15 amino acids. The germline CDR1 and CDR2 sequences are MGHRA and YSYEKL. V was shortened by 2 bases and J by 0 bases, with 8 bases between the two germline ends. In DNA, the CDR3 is TGCGCCAGCAGCCAATTAGGCAGCTCCTACAATGAGCAGTTCTTC. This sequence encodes CASSQLGSSYNEQFF.

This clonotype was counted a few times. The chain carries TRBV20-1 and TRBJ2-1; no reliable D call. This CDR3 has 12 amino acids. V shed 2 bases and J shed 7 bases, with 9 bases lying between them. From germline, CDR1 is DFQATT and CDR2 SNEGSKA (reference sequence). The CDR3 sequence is CSARPTENEQFF. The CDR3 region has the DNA TGCAGTGCTAGACCTACCGAAAATGAGCAGTTCTTC.

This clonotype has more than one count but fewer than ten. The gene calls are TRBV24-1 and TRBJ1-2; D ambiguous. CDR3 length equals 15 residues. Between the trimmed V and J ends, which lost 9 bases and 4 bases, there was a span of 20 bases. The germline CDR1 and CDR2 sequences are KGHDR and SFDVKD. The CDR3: CATQSSTSRPYGYTF. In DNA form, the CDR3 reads TGTGCCACCCAAAGCTCGACCTCTCGCCCCTATGGCTACACCTTC.

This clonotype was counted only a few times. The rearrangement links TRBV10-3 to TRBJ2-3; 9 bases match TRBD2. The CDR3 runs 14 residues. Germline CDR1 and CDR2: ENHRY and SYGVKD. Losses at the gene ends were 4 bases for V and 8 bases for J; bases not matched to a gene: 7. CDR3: CAISVGTSIATQYF. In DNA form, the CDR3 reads TGTGCCATCAGTGTTGGGACTAGCATCGCTACGCAGTATTTT.

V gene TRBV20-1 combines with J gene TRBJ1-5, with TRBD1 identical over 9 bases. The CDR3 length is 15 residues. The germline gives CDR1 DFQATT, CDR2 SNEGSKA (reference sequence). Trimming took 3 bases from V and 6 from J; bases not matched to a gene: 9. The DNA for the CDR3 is TGCAGTGCTAGTCGCCCGGGACAGGGTACTCAGCCCCAGCATTTT. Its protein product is CSASRPGQGTQPQHF.

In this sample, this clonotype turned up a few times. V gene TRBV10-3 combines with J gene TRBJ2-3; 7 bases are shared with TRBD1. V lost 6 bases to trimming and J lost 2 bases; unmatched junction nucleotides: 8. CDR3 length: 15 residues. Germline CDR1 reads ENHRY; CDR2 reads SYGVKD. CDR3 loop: CAIRDRDRDTDTQYF. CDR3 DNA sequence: TGTGCCATCAGAGACCGGGACAGAGACACAGATACGCAGTATTTT.

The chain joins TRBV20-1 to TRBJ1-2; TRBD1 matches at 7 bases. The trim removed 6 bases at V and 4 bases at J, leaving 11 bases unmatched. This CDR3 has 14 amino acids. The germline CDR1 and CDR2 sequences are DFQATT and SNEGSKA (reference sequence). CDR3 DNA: TGCAGTGCCAAGACAGGGAGTATGAGCTATGGCTACACCTTC. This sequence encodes CSAKTGSMSYGYTF.

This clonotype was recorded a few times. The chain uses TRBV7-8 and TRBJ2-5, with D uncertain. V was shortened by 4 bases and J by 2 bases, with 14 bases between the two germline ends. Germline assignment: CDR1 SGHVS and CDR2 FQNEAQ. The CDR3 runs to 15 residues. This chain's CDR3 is CASSYEGNRQETQYF. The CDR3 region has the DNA TGTGCCAGCAGCTATGAAGGGAATAGGCAAGAGACCCAGTACTTC.

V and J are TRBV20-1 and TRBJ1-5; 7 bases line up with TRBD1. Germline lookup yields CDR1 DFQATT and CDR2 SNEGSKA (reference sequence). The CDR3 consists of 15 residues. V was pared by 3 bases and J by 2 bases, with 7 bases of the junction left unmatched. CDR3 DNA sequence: TGCAGTGCTAGGAGGGGGCAGGGCGGCAATCAGCCCCAGCATTTT. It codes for CSARRGQGGNQPQHF.

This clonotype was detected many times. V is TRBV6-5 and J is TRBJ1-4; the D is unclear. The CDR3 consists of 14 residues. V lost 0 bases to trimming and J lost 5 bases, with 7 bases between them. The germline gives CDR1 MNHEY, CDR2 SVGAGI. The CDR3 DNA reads TGTGCCAGCAGTTACTCGTATAGGAATGAAAAACTGTTTTTT. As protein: CASSYSYRNEKLFF.

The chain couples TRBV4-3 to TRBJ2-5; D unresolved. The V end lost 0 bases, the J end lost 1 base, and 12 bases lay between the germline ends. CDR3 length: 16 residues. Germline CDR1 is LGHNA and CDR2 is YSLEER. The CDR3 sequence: CASSQEGPGAQETQYF. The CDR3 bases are TGCGCCAGCAGCCAAGAAGGGCCAGGAGCCCAAGAGACCCAGTACTTC.

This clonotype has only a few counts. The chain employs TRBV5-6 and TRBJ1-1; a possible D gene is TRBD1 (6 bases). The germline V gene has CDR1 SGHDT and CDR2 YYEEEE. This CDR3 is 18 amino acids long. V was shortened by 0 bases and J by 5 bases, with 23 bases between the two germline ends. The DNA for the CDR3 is TGTGCCAGCAGCTTGGCCGGCAGGGGAGTCTCTCATGGAACTGAAGCTTTCTTT. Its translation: CASSLAGRGVSHGTEAFF.

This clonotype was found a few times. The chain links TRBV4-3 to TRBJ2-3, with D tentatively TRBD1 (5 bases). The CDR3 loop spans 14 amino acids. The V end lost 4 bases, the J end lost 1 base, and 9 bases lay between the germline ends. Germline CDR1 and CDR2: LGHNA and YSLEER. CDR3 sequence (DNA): TGCGCCAGCAGCCGCCAAGGGGGCACAGATACGCAGTATTTT. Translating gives CASSRQGGTDTQYF.

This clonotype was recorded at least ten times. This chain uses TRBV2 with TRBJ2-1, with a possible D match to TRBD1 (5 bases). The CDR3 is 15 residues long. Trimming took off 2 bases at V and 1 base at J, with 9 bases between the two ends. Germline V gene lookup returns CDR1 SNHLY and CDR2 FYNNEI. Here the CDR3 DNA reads TGTGCCAGCAGTGAACAGGGCTATTCCTACAATGAGCAGTTCTTC. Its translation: CASSEQGYSYNEQFF. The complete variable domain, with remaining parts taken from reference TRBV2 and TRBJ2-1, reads EPEVTQTPSHQVTQMGQEVILRCVPISNHLYFYWYRQILGQKVEFLVSFYNNEISEKSEIFDDQFSVERPDGSNFTLKIRSTKLEDSAMYFCASSEQGYSYNEQFFGPGTRLTVL.

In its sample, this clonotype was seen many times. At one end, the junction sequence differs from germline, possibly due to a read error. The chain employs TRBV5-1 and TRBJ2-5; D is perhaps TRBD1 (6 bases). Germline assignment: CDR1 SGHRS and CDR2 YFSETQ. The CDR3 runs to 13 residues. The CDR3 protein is CASSLGARETQYF. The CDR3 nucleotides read TGTGCTAGCAGCCTGGGGGCGCGAGAGACCCAGTACTTC. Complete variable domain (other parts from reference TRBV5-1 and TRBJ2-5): KAGVTQTPRYLIKTRGQQVTLSCSPISGHRSVSWYQQTPGQGLQFLFEYFSETQRNKGNFPGRFSGRQFSNSRSEMNVSTLELGDSALYLCASSLGARETQYFGPGTRLLVL.

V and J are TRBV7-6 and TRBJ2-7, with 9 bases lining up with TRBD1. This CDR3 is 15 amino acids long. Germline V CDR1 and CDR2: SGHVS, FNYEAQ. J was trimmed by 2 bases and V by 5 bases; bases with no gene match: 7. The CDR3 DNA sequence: TGTGCCAGCAGCCCCACAGGGGGCGAGGCCTACGAGCAGTACTTC. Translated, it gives CASSPTGGEAYEQYF.

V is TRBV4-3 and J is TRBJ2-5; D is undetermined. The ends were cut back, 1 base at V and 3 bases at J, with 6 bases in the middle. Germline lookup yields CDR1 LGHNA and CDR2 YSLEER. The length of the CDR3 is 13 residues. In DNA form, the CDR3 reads TGCGCCAGCAGCCAAGGGCCGGAAGAGACCCAGTACTTC. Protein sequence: CASSQGPEETQYF.

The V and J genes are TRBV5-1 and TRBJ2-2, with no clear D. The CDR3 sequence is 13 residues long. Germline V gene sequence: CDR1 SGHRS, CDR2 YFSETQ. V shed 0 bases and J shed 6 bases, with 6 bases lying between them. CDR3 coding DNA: TGCGCCAGCAGCTTGGCCGAGTCCGGGGAGCTGTTTTTT. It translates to CASSLAESGELFF. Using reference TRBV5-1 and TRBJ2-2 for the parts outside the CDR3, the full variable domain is KAGVTQTPRYLIKTRGQQVTLSCSPISGHRSVSWYQQTPGQGLQFLFEYFSETQRNKGNFPGRFSGRQFSNSRSEMNVSTLELGDSALYLCASSLAESGELFFGEGSRLTVL.

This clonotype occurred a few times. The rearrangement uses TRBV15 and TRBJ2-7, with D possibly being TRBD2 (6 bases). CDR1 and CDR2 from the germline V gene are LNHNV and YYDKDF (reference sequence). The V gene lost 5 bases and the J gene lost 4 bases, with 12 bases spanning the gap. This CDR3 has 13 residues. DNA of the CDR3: TGTGCCACCAGCGGAGGGGTGGGTTACGAGCAGTACGTC. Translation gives CATSGGVGYEQYV.

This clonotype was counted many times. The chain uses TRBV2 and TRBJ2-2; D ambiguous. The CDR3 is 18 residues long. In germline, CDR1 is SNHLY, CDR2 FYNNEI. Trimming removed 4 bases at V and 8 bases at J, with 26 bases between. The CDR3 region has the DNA TGTGCCAGCAGTGGTCCCCTTTGGGCGGCCCGAGTGGATGGGGAGCTGTTTTTT. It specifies CASSGPLWAARVDGELFF.

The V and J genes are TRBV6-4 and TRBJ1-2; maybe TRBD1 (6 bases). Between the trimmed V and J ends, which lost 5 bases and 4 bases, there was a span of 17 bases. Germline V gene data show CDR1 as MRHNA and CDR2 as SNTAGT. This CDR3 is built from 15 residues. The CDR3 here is CASSPEPDRSYGYTF. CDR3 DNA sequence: TGTGCCAGCAGTCCCGAACCTGACAGGAGCTATGGCTACACCTTC.

CDR3 nucleotide sequence: TGCGCCAGCAGCTGGGGCCCCGCGGGGTCAGGAAACACCATATATTTT. It yields the protein CASSWGPAGSGNTIYF. This chain joins TRBV5-1 and TRBJ1-3; weak D call: TRBD1 (5 bases). Trimming took off 3 bases at V and 4 bases at J, with 17 bases between the two ends. There are 16 residues in the CDR3. The germline CDR1 and CDR2 sequences are SGHRS and YFSETQ.

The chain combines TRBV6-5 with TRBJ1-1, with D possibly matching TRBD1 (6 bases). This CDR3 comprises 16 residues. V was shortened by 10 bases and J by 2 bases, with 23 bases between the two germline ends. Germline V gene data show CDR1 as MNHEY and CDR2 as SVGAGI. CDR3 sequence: CAIKAGGSRGNTEAFF. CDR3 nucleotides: TGTGCCATCAAAGCGGGGGGCAGTAGGGGAAACACTGAAGCTTTCTTT.

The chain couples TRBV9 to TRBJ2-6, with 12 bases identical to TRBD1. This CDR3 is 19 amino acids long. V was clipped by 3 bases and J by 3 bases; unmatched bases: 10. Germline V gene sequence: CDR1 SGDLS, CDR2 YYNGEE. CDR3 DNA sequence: TGTGCCAGCAGCGATTTACCGGGACAGGGGGCCAGTGGGGCCAACGTCCTGACTTTC. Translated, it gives CASSDLPGQGASGANVLTF.